The subject of this entry is one T cell receptor (beta chain). This entry comes from a study of blood T cell repertoires in COVID-19. Overall study: Samples of COVID-19 (acute and convalescent) were obtained from the United States, Italy and Spain. From T cells, B-cell-depleted T cells, or PBMCs came the material, which was cDNA or gDNA.

Source study methods: Amplified reference gene primers provided the basis for estimating nucleated cell counts. This table comes from immunoSEQ multiplex PCR, and its TCRdb copy is limited to in-frame clones, with some not included. The V and J calls and clone size come from that table; D and trimming were worked out from the DNA. The table lists about 64,000 clones, roughly 93% of them singletons. From germline, CDR1 is SGHNT and CDR2 YYREEE (reference sequence). This CDR3 contains 16 residues. The V end lost 4 bases, the J end lost 1 base, and 17 bases lay between the germline ends. The chain carries TRBV5-4 and TRBJ1-1; D is possibly TRBD1 (5 bases). Input material: peripheral blood. This sequence was found in a human donor in a cohort sampled during active COVID-19. The CDR3 DNA reads as TGTGCCAGCAGCCAATATGACAGATCCGGGAACACTGAAGCTTTCTTT. Its protein product is CASSQYDRSGNTEAFF.